The clone carrying this T cell receptor beta chain has a count of ten or more. TCR beta CDR3 regions were amplified from RNA. The HTBI primer set served for first-round RT-PCR of the TCR CDR3. TCRdb re-derived calls from the multiplex PCR reads in MiXCR, one entry per CDR3 protein. The sample includes some 460,000 distinct CDR3 sequences, around a sixth of them seen just once. V lost 4 bases and J lost 4, with 17 bases in between. The CDR3 spans 15 residues. Germline CDR1 is MGHRA and CDR2 is YSYEKL. This sample stems from a study of T cells in Graves' hyperthyroidism and ophthalmopathy. The specimen sequenced was blood. This clonotype originated in a woman younger than 35 with Graves' hyperthyroidism. The V call is TRBV4-1, the J call TRBJ2-7, with a tentative D call TRBD2 (5 bases). DNA for the CDR3: TGCGCCAGCAGCCGAAATATCGGGAATGATTACGAGCAGTACTTC. As protein: CASSRNIGNDYEQYF.